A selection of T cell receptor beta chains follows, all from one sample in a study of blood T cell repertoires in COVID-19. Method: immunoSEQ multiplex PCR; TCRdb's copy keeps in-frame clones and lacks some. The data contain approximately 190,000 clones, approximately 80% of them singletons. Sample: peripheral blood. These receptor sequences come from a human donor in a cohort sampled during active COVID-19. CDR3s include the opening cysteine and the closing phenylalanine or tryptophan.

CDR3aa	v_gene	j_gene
CASTPPGVLTDTQYF	TRBV9	TRBJ2-3
CASSYIGRVTEAFF	TRBV6-5	TRBJ1-1
CASSLSRATEAFF	TRBV7-2	TRBJ1-1
CASSLVQQETQYF	TRBV5-6	TRBJ2-5
CASSQGDSYSNQPQHF	TRBV4-1	TRBJ1-5
CASSPAGGGYTF	TRBV28	TRBJ1-2
CASSWQGREANEKLFF	TRBV5-1	TRBJ1-4
CASRETAWETQYF	TRBV6-5	TRBJ2-5
CASSPEVANEKLFF	TRBV7-2	TRBJ1-4
CASESSGTAYGYTF	TRBV2	TRBJ1-2
CASSIQGASFDGNTIYF	TRBV5-6	TRBJ1-3
CASSFLGQQNSPLHF	TRBV28	TRBJ1-6
CASSRGGLGGNTIYF	TRBV27	TRBJ1-3
CASSANGGSEQYF	TRBV25-1	TRBJ2-7
CASSTYEAFF	TRBV7-9	TRBJ1-1
CASSLVNWGTSSYEQYF	TRBV11-2	TRBJ2-7
CASSQNRAGSARAFF	TRBV3-1/TRBV3-2	TRBJ1-1
CASSLGRARNYEQYF	TRBV28	TRBJ2-7
CASSLGAGKAKNIQYF	TRBV7-9	TRBJ2-4
CASSQSGREQFF	TRBV7-6	TRBJ2-1
CASSLGGISGANVLTF	TRBV11-3	TRBJ2-6
CSASRDRGYQPQHF	TRBV20-1	TRBJ1-5
CASSAEDLGNTIYF	TRBV6-5	TRBJ1-3
CASSSTTGGVSGANVLTF	TRBV5-1	TRBJ2-6
CASSYYREYEQYF	TRBV6-6	TRBJ2-7
CASSVSLSTDTQYF	TRBV9	TRBJ2-3
CASSQGAQQGAQYF	TRBV3-1/TRBV3-2	TRBJ2-5
CAISRGNTEAFF	TRBV10-3	TRBJ1-1
CASSDPSAGTDTQYF	TRBV10-1	TRBJ2-3
CASSLSLQPSSGANVLTF	TRBV5-1	TRBJ2-6
CASSPVPGQGQETQYF	TRBV18	TRBJ2-5
CASSLDQGGYTF	TRBV7-9	TRBJ1-2
CASSPRGLAEAFF	TRBV3-1/TRBV3-2	TRBJ1-1
CATSTRTGEAGELFF	TRBV15	TRBJ2-2
CASSLGTVTTDTQYF	TRBV11-1	TRBJ2-3
CSVVGGGTEAFF	TRBV29-1	TRBJ1-1
CASSFRTSGNTGELFF	TRBV6-5	TRBJ2-2
CASRTGGRGNTIYF	TRBV6-5	TRBJ1-3
CASSRRRGQDPTDTQYF	TRBV7-9	TRBJ2-3
CASSFQRDRGRREQYF	TRBV21-1	TRBJ2-7
CASSFGGGGNQPQHF	TRBV28	TRBJ1-5
CASSLAGGPAGELFF	TRBV7-9	TRBJ2-2
CASSERSGQSNEKLFF	TRBV6-1	TRBJ1-4
CAGKQGPGELFF	TRBV12-3/TRBV12-4	TRBJ2-2
CASSLESTGTINTGELFF	TRBV11-3	TRBJ2-2
CAISASEKLFF	TRBV10-3	TRBJ1-4
CASSRGQGLGVFF	TRBV3-1/TRBV3-2	TRBJ1-4
CASSFSGGSRGTQYF	TRBV28	TRBJ2-5
CASSDGGSYNEQFF	TRBV11-2	TRBJ2-1
CASSLGRGDSGNSPLHF	TRBV11-2	TRBJ1-6
CASSLNRVYEKLFF	TRBV28	TRBJ1-4
CASSLTEPGELFF	TRBV5-1	TRBJ2-2
CASRNPGVWGRTEAFF	TRBV7-2	TRBJ1-1
CASSESGASTNEQYF	TRBV6-1	TRBJ2-7
CASSPLAGGYEQYF	TRBV11-2	TRBJ2-7
CASSLGQGGTGELFF	TRBV7-2	TRBJ2-2
CASSEHPVGPQHF	TRBV6-4	TRBJ1-5
CASTLGLEDTQYF	TRBV28	TRBJ2-3
CAILRDRGAVGELFF	TRBV6-5	TRBJ2-2
CASSFGLAGDFIYNEQFF	TRBV5-5	TRBJ2-1